This T cell receptor beta chain originates from a study of T cell repertoires in cytomegalovirus infection. Looking at the study overall: It was the public TCR beta signatures that indicated both CMV infection and matching HLA type. Study results and limitations: Adding up the frequency of public TCR beta families identified people who carried CMV plus the relevant HLA. HLA-C-restricted CMV-specific TCR beta clonotypes prevailed in the ex vivo response.

With V trimmed by 5 bases and J by 1 base, 11 bases remained unmatched. From germline, CDR1 is LNHDA and CDR2 SQIVND (reference sequence). The CDR3 is 17 residues long. As to this clonotype: Its specificity is not known.

TCRdb reanalysed the reads using MiXCR and keeps one entry per CDR3 protein. The table includes some 280,000 distinct CDR3 sequences, approximately 13% detected once. Sequencing was carried out using PBMCs. The J gene is TRBJ1-5, the V gene TRBV19; 7 bases are shared with TRBD1. The clonotype was recovered from a human donor in good health (CMV status not recorded). Some clones in this sample may be carry-over from other donors' samples. As DNA, the CDR3 is TGTGCCAGTAGTGTACGACAGGGAATAGGGAGCAATCAGCCCCAGCATTTT. Residues: CASSVRQGIGSNQPQHF.